The sequence of this TCR beta chain was determined in a study of shared clonotypes between healthy human individuals. General study results and limits: The generation probabilities recorded for non-shared clonotypes fell below those of clonotypes shared by all four donors. It was the few donors that limited the genetic and exposure-history diversity represented.

Donors comprised healthy HIV-negative adults lacking recent acute infections or vaccinations. The table came from immunoSEQ multiplex PCR; TCRdb's copy has only in-frame clones and leaves some out. The sample records over a million clones, approximately 98.5% being singletons. Trimming cost V 2 bases and J 5 bases; bases outside gene matches: 3. The CDR3 totals 14 residues. From germline, CDR1 is KGHSH and CDR2 LQKENI. Comment on this clone: The antigen is not known.

The chain links TRBV18 to TRBJ1-2, with 9 positions matching TRBD1. This receptor was obtained from a man younger than 45 in good health. Material: naive CD4+ T cells sorted from blood. This sample's subset: CD45RA+ positively selected. The CDR3 DNA is TGTGCCAGCTCACCAGACAGGGGGACATATGGCTACACCTTC. Translated: CASSPDRGTYGYTF.